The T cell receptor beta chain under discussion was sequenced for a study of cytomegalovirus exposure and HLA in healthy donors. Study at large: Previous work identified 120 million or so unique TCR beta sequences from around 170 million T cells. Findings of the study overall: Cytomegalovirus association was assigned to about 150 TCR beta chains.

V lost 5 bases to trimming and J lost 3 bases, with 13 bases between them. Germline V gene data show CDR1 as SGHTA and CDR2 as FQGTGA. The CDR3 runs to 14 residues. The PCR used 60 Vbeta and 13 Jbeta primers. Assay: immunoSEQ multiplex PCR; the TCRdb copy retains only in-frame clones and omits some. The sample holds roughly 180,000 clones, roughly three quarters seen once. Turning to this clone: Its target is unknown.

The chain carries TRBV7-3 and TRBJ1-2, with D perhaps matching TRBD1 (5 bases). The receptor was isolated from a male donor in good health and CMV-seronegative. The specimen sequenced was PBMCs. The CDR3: CASSRGGGDYGYTF. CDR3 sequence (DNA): TGTGCCAGCAGCCGGGGGGGAGGGGACTATGGCTACACCTTC. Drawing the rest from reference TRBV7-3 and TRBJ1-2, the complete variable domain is GAGVSQTPSNKVTEKGKYVELRCDPISGHTALYWYRQSLGQGPEFLIYFQGTGAADDSGLPNDRFFAVRPEGSVSTLKIQRTERGDSAVYLCASSRGGGDYGYTFGSGTRLTVV.